The T cell receptor (beta chain) described here comes from a study of T cell responses to AZD1222 COVID-19 vaccine. Study results and caveats: Unmutated variant regions are reportedly the target of nearly half of TCRs that are spike-specific. After the peak T cell response, and only then, were repertoires sampled. The sample set comprised mostly white British donors with more females, and clonal diversity was possibly underestimated.

Assay used: immunoSEQ multiplex PCR; TCRdb lists only in-frame clones, some missing. The sample has about 150,000 clones; around 90% are singletons. About this clone itself: Its target is not known.

V dropped 1 base and J dropped 7; count of bases not matched to a gene: 4. Germline CDR1 is KGHSH and CDR2 is LQKENI. The CDR3 spans 15 residues. Pooling of second doses given at about 4 or about 12 weeks was done. The sequencing used peripheral blood, collected 28 days after the second AZD1222 dose. The genes are TRBV18 and TRBJ1-6; 7 bases agree with TRBD1. This TCR derives from an adult who received the AZD1222 COVID-19 vaccine. DNA of the CDR3: TGTGCCAGCTCACCACGGGACAGCTACAATTCACCCCTCCACTTT. Translating it yields CASSPRDSYNSPLHF.